This entry lists 10 T cell receptor beta chains sequenced from one sample in a study of T cells after yellow fever vaccination. TCRdb passed the 5' RACE reads through MiXCR, listing each CDR3 protein once. The sample lists roughly 120,000 distinct CDR3 sequences, 7.4% seen once, with roughly 2.5% in the top ten. The material sequenced was CD4+ T cells sorted from PBMCs, taken approximately 11 days after the first yellow fever vaccination. These receptor sequences come from a man in his late teens or twenties who received the YFV17D yellow fever vaccine.

To note about this clonotype: A single base separates this from a much larger clone, so it may be a read error. The chain combines TRBV21-1 with TRBJ2-4; the table's D call, TRBD2, has no DNA check behind it. TRBV21-1 has pseudogene status. The CDR3 totals 20 residues. In DNA, the CDR3 is TGTGCCGGCAGCAAAGAGGCGGAGGATCCAGAGAAATTAGCCAAAAACATTCAGTACTTC. Protein product: CAGSKEAEDPEKLAKNIQYF.

Many counts were recorded for this clonotype. The chain has TRBV28 and TRBJ2-5; maybe TRBD1 (6 bases). Trimming stripped 5 bases from V and 5 bases from J, with 21 bases between. This CDR3 is built from 16 residues. Germline CDR1 is MDHEN and CDR2 is SYDVKM. The CDR3 loop reads CASSTTSAQGRETQYF. CDR3 bases: TGTGCCAGCAGTACCACCTCGGCACAGGGAAGGGAGACCCAGTACTTC.

This clonotype was counted ten times or more. This sequence joins TRBV4-1 and TRBJ2-3, with 9 bases aligning to TRBD2. The germline gives CDR1 MGHRA, CDR2 YSYEKL. The CDR3 totals 16 residues. V dropped 4 bases and J dropped 0; count of bases not matched to a gene: 5. CDR3 sequence: CASSPSAGGSTDTQYF. Written as DNA, the CDR3 is TGCGCCAGCAGCCCCTCAGCGGGGGGAAGCACAGATACGCAGTATTTT.

This clonotype has more than one count but fewer than ten. The chain has TRBV5-1 and TRBJ2-6; D is possibly TRBD1 (5 bases). The CDR3 has 16 amino acids. V gave up 0 bases and J gave up 1 base, with 8 bases separating them. Germline V gene lookup returns CDR1 SGHRS and CDR2 YFSETQ. The CDR3 region is CASSLARVSGANVLTF. The CDR3, as DNA: TGCGCCAGCAGCTTGGCCAGGGTTTCTGGGGCCAACGTCCTGACTTTC.

This clonotype came up many times. One junction end does not reproduce the germline sequence, and a read error may be involved. The V gene is TRBV20-1, the J gene TRBJ2-1; D is uncertain. Per the germline V gene, CDR1 is DFQATT and CDR2 is SNEGSKA (reference sequence). CDR3 length equals 13 residues. Here the CDR3 reads CSARVSAGAEQFF. The CDR3 bases are TGCAGTGCAAGAGTCTCGGCAGGAGCTGAGCAGTTCTTC.

This clonotype was seen repeatedly, ten times or more. CDR3 region: CASSRLITDTQYF. Here the CDR3 DNA reads TGTGCCAGCAGCCGTCTCATCACAGATACGCAGTATTTT. The chain combines TRBV7-2 with TRBJ2-3, with D unclear. The CDR3 is made up of 13 amino acids. With 5 bases removed from V and 2 bases from J, the gap between germline ends came to 8 bases. Per the germline V gene, CDR1 is SGHTA and CDR2 is FQGNSA.

This clonotype has ten or more counts. This chain uses TRBV18 with TRBJ2-3; D call uncertain. The CDR3 loop spans 15 amino acids. CDR1 is KGHSH, CDR2 LQKENI, per germline. With 8 bases removed from V and 1 base from J, the gap between germline ends came to 16 bases. The CDR3 reads CASADGRVGTDTQYF. As DNA, the CDR3 is TGTGCCAGCGCGGACGGAAGGGTGGGCACAGATACGCAGTATTTT.

Comments on this clonotype: A much more abundant neighbour one base away suggests this may be a read error. The DNA of the CDR3 is TGCAGCGTCCCGGGACAGGGGGCAATAGGTACGCAGTATTTT. This gives the protein CSVPGQGAIGTQYF. This rearrangement joins TRBV29-1 to TRBJ2-3; 12 bases map to TRBD1. The J segment lost 8 bases and the V segment lost 6 bases, leaving 9 bases of the junction unmatched. The CDR3 contains 14 residues. CDR1 SQVTM and CDR2 ANQGSEA come from the germline V gene.

This sequence joins TRBV7-8 and TRBJ2-2; no firm D call. The CDR3 has 11 amino acids. The V end was cut by 8 bases, the J end by 5 bases, with 6 bases between. Germline V gene sequence: CDR1 SGHVS, CDR2 FQNEAQ. The CDR3 reads CASLGTGELFF. The DNA of the CDR3 is TGTGCCAGCCTCGGAACCGGGGAGCTGTTTTTT.

This clonotype appeared many times. V usage is TRBV3-1 and J usage is TRBJ2-3; TRBD2 might be the D (5 bases). The V gene lost 1 base and the J gene lost 0 bases, with 8 bases spanning the gap. The germline CDR1 and CDR2 sequences are LGHDT and YNNKEL (reference sequence). The CDR3 loop spans 15 amino acids. The CDR3 loop reads CASSQASGSTDTQYF. For the CDR3, the DNA is TGTGCCAGCAGCCAAGCCAGCGGTAGCACAGATACGCAGTATTTT.